The 12 T cell receptor beta chains given below trace back to one sample, sequenced in a study of early T cells in non-severe SARS-CoV-2 infection (dated by TCRdb to the early 2020s). The library was made by 5' RACE. Sequencing used a NextSeq 500. TCRdb redid the processing of the public reads, applying fastp at Q25 and MiXCR, and retained in-frame beta chains. Each CDR3 protein appears once, grouped with its most common genes and DNA. The sample has about 39,000 distinct CDR3 sequences on record, 5.5% of them singletons. Under 4.5% of the sample goes to the ten largest clones. Here the sequenced sample was whole blood, taken at baseline. The source of these receptors is an adult who was a healthcare worker with PCR-confirmed SARS-CoV-2 infection or an uninfected control (not recorded which).

This clonotype was recorded many times. The chain uses TRBV10-1 and TRBJ1-1; 7 bases align to TRBD1. The CDR3 covers 14 residues. V gave up 7 bases and J gave up 1 base; unmatched junction bases: 6. CDR1 is WNHNN and CDR2 is SYGVQD in the germline V gene (reference sequence). In DNA form, the CDR3 reads TGCGCCAGCACCAGACAGGGCGAGAACACTGAAGCTTTCTTT. It specifies CASTRQGENTEAFF.

This clonotype was observed many times. This chain links TRBV2 with TRBJ2-1; D is undetermined. Trimming took off 7 bases at V and 7 bases at J, with 14 bases between the two ends. Per the germline V gene, CDR1 is SNHLY and CDR2 is FYNNEI. This CDR3 is 13 amino acids long. CDR3 coding DNA: TGTGCCAGCAACATCTTGCCTGGGAATGAGCAGTTCTTC. Translating it yields CASNILPGNEQFF. The entire variable domain, with the rest obtained from reference TRBV2 and TRBJ2-1, is as follows: EPEVTQTPSHQVTQMGQEVILRCVPISNHLYFYWYRQILGQKVEFLVSFYNNEISEKSEIFDDQFSVERPDGSNFTLKIRSTKLEDSAMYFCASNILPGNEQFFGPGTRLTVL.

This clonotype has ten or more counts. The chain couples TRBV19 to TRBJ2-7; the D gene is possibly TRBD1 (7 bases). The CDR3 totals 14 residues. Trimming shortened V by 6 bases and J by 2 bases, and 14 bases separated the two germline ends. CDR1 and CDR2 from the germline V gene are LNHDA and SQIVND (reference sequence). The CDR3 region is CASSAGGLAYEQYF. The CDR3 DNA reads as TGTGCCAGTAGCGCAGGGGGGCTAGCCTACGAGCAGTACTTC.

V is TRBV7-9 and J is TRBJ2-7; the match to TRBD1 covers 7 bases. Trimming at V came to 1 base and at J to 4 bases, leaving 10 bases not matched to a gene. Germline loops: CDR1 SEHNR, CDR2 FQNEAQ (reference sequence). This CDR3 region has 16 residues. For the CDR3, the DNA is TGTGCCAGCAGCTTAGGCCGACAGGGTCCTTCGTACGAGCAGTACTTC. This sequence encodes CASSLGRQGPSYEQYF.

In its sample, this clonotype was seen many times. The rearrangement joins TRBV27 to TRBJ2-5; 8 bases are shared with TRBD2. V was pared by 3 bases and J by 1 base, with 4 bases of the junction left unmatched. There are 15 residues in the CDR3. Germline V CDR1 and CDR2: MNHEY, SMNVEV (reference sequence). CDR3 loop: CASSLTSAAQETQYF. CDR3 in DNA: TGTGCCAGCAGTTTGACTAGCGCCGCCCAAGAGACCCAGTACTTC.

The chain links TRBV29-1 to TRBJ1-1, with 8 bases matching TRBD1. Germline CDR1 is SQVTM and CDR2 is ANQGSEA. This CDR3 is built from 13 residues. The V segment lost 8 bases and the J segment 3 bases; nucleotides outside the gene matches: 8. CDR3 DNA: TGCAGCCTTTGGACAGGGACGGACACTGAAGCTTTCTTT. The encoded protein is CSLWTGTDTEAFF.

This clonotype has ten or more counts. The chain couples TRBV4-2 to TRBJ2-2; D unresolved. V gave up 1 base and J gave up 0 bases, with 9 bases separating them. The CDR3 spans 16 residues. CDR1 and CDR2 (germline): LGHNA, YNFKEQ. The DNA of the CDR3 is TGTGCCAGCAGCCAAGGGACGGGTACGAACACCGGGGAGCTGTTTTTT. Translating gives CASSQGTGTNTGELFF.

This clonotype appeared many times. The CDR3 reads CASRRTGTGPYNEQFF. The CDR3 bases are TGTGCCAGCAGACGGACCGGGACAGGGCCCTACAATGAGCAGTTCTTC. The chain joins TRBV12-3 or TRBV12-4 to TRBJ2-1; 9 bases match TRBD1. After removal of 6 bases from V and 2 bases from J, the junction contained 8 bases not matched to a gene. The CDR3 totals 16 residues.

Remarks on this clonotype: Since a much larger clone is just one base distant, this may be a read error. The gene calls are TRBV4-2 and TRBJ2-1; D unresolved. CDR1 LGHNA and CDR2 YNFKEQ come from the germline V gene. The CDR3 consists of 15 residues. The CDR3 DNA reads as TGTGCCAGCACCAAAGGCATAGGATGGTACAATGAGCAGTCCTTC. Its protein is CASTKGIGWYNEQSF.

The table lists this clonotype with many counts. This rearrangement joins TRBV5-1 to TRBJ2-3; TRBD1 matches at 7 bases. This CDR3 is built from 15 residues. Per the germline V gene, CDR1 is SGHRS and CDR2 is YFSETQ. The V gene end was trimmed by 7 bases and the J gene end by 0 bases; junction bases not matched to a gene: 8. The CDR3 sequence: CASRGQATSTDTQYF. The CDR3 DNA is TGCGCCAGCCGAGGACAGGCCACTAGCACAGATACGCAGTATTTT. Looking up the rest from reference TRBV5-1 and TRBJ2-3 gives the full variable domain: KAGVTQTPRYLIKTRGQQVTLSCSPISGHRSVSWYQQTPGQGLQFLFEYFSETQRNKGNFPGRFSGRQFSNSRSEMNVSTLELGDSALYLCASRGQATSTDTQYFGPGTRLTVL.

This clonotype was observed many times. The chain uses TRBV20-1 and TRBJ2-7; TRBD1 agrees at 8 bases. The CDR3 consists of 14 residues. Germline loops: CDR1 DFQATT, CDR2 SNEGSKA (reference sequence). V was clipped by 5 bases and J by 2 bases; unmatched bases: 8. The CDR3 DNA reads TGCAGTGCTCCCAAGACAGGGGCCCCCTACGAGCAGTACTTC. Amino acid sequence: CSAPKTGAPYEQYF.

This clonotype has at least ten counts. The chain carries TRBV20-1 and TRBJ1-1; D possibly corresponds to TRBD1 (5 bases). There are 11 residues in the CDR3. V was shortened by 3 bases and J by 13 bases, with 15 bases between the two germline ends. CDR1 is DFQATT, CDR2 SNEGSKA, per germline (reference sequence). CDR3 residues: CSASGGGLGFF. As DNA, the CDR3 is TGCAGTGCTAGCGGGGGGGGTTTAGGTTTCTTT.